These 28 T cell receptor beta chains share one sample of origin, sequenced in a study of blood T cell repertoires in COVID-19. The repertoire was sequenced with immunoSEQ multiplex PCR; TCRdb's copy has only in-frame clones and lacks some. The sample has approximately 110,000 clones; 80% to 85% are singletons. Sequencing was performed on peripheral blood. The receptor set was obtained from a woman in her 70s with acute or convalescent COVID-19.

This clone was seen a handful of times. The V call is TRBV7-6, the J call TRBJ2-2, with D possibly matching TRBD1 (6 bases). The length of the CDR3 is 17 residues. Germline assignment: CDR1 SGHVS and CDR2 FNYEAQ. The V end was cut by 5 bases, the J end by 3 bases, with 19 bases between. The CDR3 sequence is CASSSGFPDSYTGELFF. The DNA for the CDR3 is TGTGCCAGCAGCAGCGGATTCCCGGACAGTTACACCGGGGAGCTGTTTTTT.

The chain couples TRBV19 to TRBJ2-3; TRBD2 matches 7 bases. Germline trimming cut 5 bases from V and 6 bases from J; bases unmatched to any gene: 8. The CDR3 length is 14 residues. CDR1 LNHDA and CDR2 SQIVND come from the germline V gene (reference sequence). CDR3 in amino acids: CASSQRGESDTQYF. The CDR3, as DNA: TGTGCCAGTAGTCAGCGGGGTGAATCGGATACGCAGTATTTT.

J is TRBJ1-1 and V is TRBV29-1; 7 bases align to TRBD1. V dropped 7 bases and J dropped 0; count of bases not matched to a gene: 14. Germline values: CDR1 SQVTM, CDR2 ANQGSEA. This CDR3 has 16 residues. CDR3 sequence: CSARGRGIDLNTEAFF. The DNA for the CDR3 is TGCAGCGCAAGGGGCAGGGGGATTGATTTGAACACTGAAGCTTTCTTT.

This clone was picked up a small number of times. The chain employs TRBV5-1 and TRBJ2-7; D is possibly TRBD1 (5 bases). This CDR3 has 14 residues. The V end was cut by 0 bases, the J end by 2 bases, with 9 bases between. Germline CDR1 reads SGHRS; CDR2 reads YFSETQ. The CDR3 nucleotides are TGCGCCAGCAGCTTGGAGGTCAGGGCCTACGAGCAGTACTTC. This sequence encodes CASSLEVRAYEQYF.

This clone came up a few times. V usage is TRBV4-1 and J usage is TRBJ1-4; no firm D call. CDR3 size: 15 residues. From germline, CDR1 is MGHRA and CDR2 YSYEKL. Trimming left V 7 bases short and J 5 bases short, with 17 bases between. The CDR3 protein is CASNYGWRENEKLFF. The CDR3 DNA follows: TGCGCCAGCAACTACGGATGGAGGGAGAATGAAAAACTGTTTTTT.

V gene TRBV5-1 combines with J gene TRBJ2-7; D might be TRBD1 (5 bases). The CDR3 loop spans 13 amino acids. Germline V gene lookup returns CDR1 SGHRS and CDR2 YFSETQ. V was cut by 0 bases and J by 3 bases, with 7 bases left in between. Written as DNA, the CDR3 is TGCGCCAGCAGCTTGGGACAGCGCTACGAGCAGTACTTC. Encoded protein: CASSLGQRYEQYF. The full variable domain, rest sourced from reference TRBV5-1 and TRBJ2-7, is KAGVTQTPRYLIKTRGQQVTLSCSPISGHRSVSWYQQTPGQGLQFLFEYFSETQRNKGNFPGRFSGRQFSNSRSEMNVSTLELGDSALYLCASSLGQRYEQYFGPGTRLTVT.

This chain's CDR3 is CASSFPRGGRDRDEETQYF. The CDR3 DNA follows: TGTGCCAGCAGTTTCCCCAGGGGGGGCCGGGACAGGGACGAAGAGACCCAGTACTTC. The V call is TRBV27, the J call TRBJ2-5; 9 bases match TRBD1. There are 19 residues in the CDR3. The V gene's germline CDR1 is MNHEY and CDR2 SMNVEV (reference sequence). J was trimmed by 3 bases and V by 3 bases; bases with no gene match: 17.

V gene TRBV11-2 combines with J gene TRBJ2-7, with TRBD1 as a possible D gene (6 bases). Trimming cost V 2 bases and J 6 bases, with 14 bases left between them. There are 14 residues in the CDR3. Germline loops: CDR1 SGHAT, CDR2 FQNNGV. The CDR3 protein is CASSLSPGVSEQYF. The CDR3 coding sequence is TGTGCCAGCAGCTTAAGTCCAGGGGTTAGCGAGCAGTACTTC.

The chain links TRBV19 to TRBJ1-1; the D gene is possibly TRBD1 (6 bases). This CDR3 comprises 12 residues. V was trimmed by 6 bases and J by 8 bases, leaving 13 bases between them. Per the germline V gene, CDR1 is LNHDA and CDR2 is SQIVND (reference sequence). The CDR3 region has the DNA TGTGCCAGTAGCAAGAAAGGACAGGAAGCTTTCTTT. The encoded protein is CASSKKGQEAFF.

The CDR3 nucleotides are TGCAGCGTCCGACAGACGAACACTGAAGCTTTCTTT. Translating it yields CSVRQTNTEAFF. The rearrangement joins TRBV29-1 to TRBJ1-1; tentative D call: TRBD1 (5 bases). The V end was cut by 6 bases, the J end by 1 base, with 9 bases between. The CDR3 runs to 12 residues. The germline V gene encodes CDR1 SQVTM and CDR2 ANQGSEA.

In its sample, this clone was seen a few times. The CDR3: CASRSLGGTEAFF. The DNA of the CDR3 is TGTGCCAGCAGATCACTAGGGGGCACTGAAGCTTTCTTT. This chain links TRBV6-5 with TRBJ1-1; D may be TRBD1 (6 bases). CDR1 is MNHEY, CDR2 SVGAGI, per germline. The V gene lost 6 bases and the J gene lost 4 bases, with 12 bases spanning the gap. CDR3 length equals 13 residues.

The chain recombines TRBV19 with TRBJ2-5; D may be TRBD2 (5 bases). The CDR3 runs 15 residues. Trimming left V 1 base short and J 2 bases short, with 11 bases between. The germline CDR1 and CDR2 sequences are LNHDA and SQIVND (reference sequence). The CDR3 is CASSIGGIWQETQYF. CDR3 bases: TGTGCCAGTAGTATAGGAGGGATATGGCAAGAGACCCAGTACTTC. The full variable domain, with the rest looked up from reference TRBV19 and TRBJ2-5, is DGGITQSPKYLFRKEGQNVTLSCEQNLNHDAMYWYRQDPGQGLRLIYYSQIVNDFQKGDIAEGYSVSREKKESFPLTVTSAQKNPTAFYLCASSIGGIWQETQYFGPGTRLLVL.

The CDR3 protein is CASSLRGTGTTSGGYEQYF. The CDR3 nucleotides read TGTGCCAGCAGTTTACGAGGGACAGGGACGACTAGCGGGGGGTACGAGCAGTACTTC. The chain couples TRBV27 to TRBJ2-7, with 13 bases that match TRBD2. Germline V gene data show CDR1 as MNHEY and CDR2 as SMNVEV (reference sequence). CDR3 length equals 19 residues. V gave up 2 bases and J gave up 4 bases; unmatched junction bases: 14.

V is TRBV6-5 and J is TRBJ1-3; 8 nucleotides align to TRBD1. J gave up 9 bases and V 11 bases, and 6 bases lay outside the gene matches. This CDR3 is built from 11 residues. Germline V gene lookup returns CDR1 MNHEY and CDR2 SVGAGI. This CDR3 is CAVRGQVTIYF. In DNA form, the CDR3 reads TGTGCCGTGAGGGGACAGGTCACCATATATTTT.

The DNA of the CDR3 is TGTGCCAGTAGTGTTTACAGGGGCCCCCAAGAGACCCAGTACTTC. It yields the protein CASSVYRGPQETQYF. The rearrangement uses TRBV19 and TRBJ2-5; 7 bases align to TRBD1. The junction had 7 bases not matched to a gene; V was cut back by 5 bases and J by 1 base. The V gene's germline CDR1 is LNHDA and CDR2 SQIVND (reference sequence). The CDR3 is 15 amino acids.

This CDR3 reads CASSLRGAENTEAFF. CDR3 nucleotide sequence: TGCGCCAGCAGCTTGCGGGGGGCTGAGAACACTGAAGCTTTCTTT. The chain links TRBV5-1 to TRBJ1-1, with D tentatively TRBD1 (6 bases). Trimming shortened V by 1 base and J by 1 base, and 11 bases separated the two germline ends. The CDR3 sequence is 15 residues long. Germline CDR1 SGHRS, CDR2 YFSETQ.

The genes are TRBV3-1 (or the pseudogene TRBV3-2) and TRBJ2-1; 7 nucleotides align to TRBD2. V shed 6 bases and J 5 bases; nucleotides not matched to a gene: 4. The length of the CDR3 is 13 residues. CDR1 and CDR2 (germline): LGHDT, YNNKEL (reference sequence). The CDR3 DNA is TGTGCCAGCAGATATGCGGGGGACAATGAGCAGTTCTTC. It encodes CASRYAGDNEQFF.

V and J are TRBV5-1 and TRBJ1-1; D ambiguous. The germline V gene has CDR1 SGHRS and CDR2 YFSETQ. The CDR3 has 13 residues. With 6 bases removed from V and 1 base from J, the gap between germline ends came to 10 bases. CDR3 DNA: TGCGCCAGCACCCTAGGTGAGAACACTGAAGCTTTCTTT. Translating gives CASTLGENTEAFF.

The chain combines TRBV19 with TRBJ1-1, with TRBD1 matching 9 bases. The V gene's germline CDR1 is LNHDA and CDR2 SQIVND (reference sequence). After removal of 8 bases from V and 1 base from J, the junction contained 2 bases not matched to a gene. This CDR3 has 13 residues. This CDR3 reads CASADRGNTEAFF. The CDR3 bases are TGTGCCAGTGCGGACAGGGGGAACACTGAAGCTTTCTTT.

This clone was observed once. The chain links TRBV19 to TRBJ1-5; a weak D match, TRBD1 (6 bases). The germline CDR1 and CDR2 sequences are LNHDA and SQIVND (reference sequence). V was trimmed by 4 bases and J by 8 bases, leaving 15 bases between them. The CDR3 is 14 amino acids. The CDR3 region is CASSTDRQTEPQHF. CDR3 sequence (DNA): TGTGCCAGTAGTACTGACAGGCAAACGGAGCCCCAGCATTTT. The variable domain in full, completed from reference TRBV19 and TRBJ1-5, reads DGGITQSPKYLFRKEGQNVTLSCEQNLNHDAMYWYRQDPGQGLRLIYYSQIVNDFQKGDIAEGYSVSREKKESFPLTVTSAQKNPTAFYLCASSTDRQTEPQHFGDGTRLSIL.

CDR3 DNA sequence: TGTGCCAGCAGCTTGGGCCCCGGGTTAACTTCGGAAAAACTGTTTTTT. It yields the protein CASSLGPGLTSEKLFF. The gene calls are TRBV5-6 and TRBJ1-4; no clear D gene. CDR3 length equals 16 residues. Germline V gene data show CDR1 as SGHDT and CDR2 as YYEEEE. The V end lost 0 bases, the J end lost 8 bases, and 17 bases lay between the germline ends.

The chain employs TRBV21-1 and TRBJ2-2; TRBD1, the D gene given by the table, was not confirmed from the DNA. TRBV21-1 is termed a pseudogene. This CDR3 spans 14 amino acids. In nucleotides, the CDR3 is TGTGCCAGCAGCGGGACAGGGGGCACCGGGGAGCTGTTTTTT. This sequence encodes CASSGTGGTGELFF.

This clone was seen a handful of times. This chain uses TRBV28 with TRBJ2-1, with D possibly being TRBD2 (5 bases). The CDR3 spans 17 residues. V was trimmed by 5 bases and J by 2 bases, leaving 19 bases between them. Germline V gene sequence: CDR1 MDHEN, CDR2 SYDVKM. CDR3 loop: CASSDPPGLPPYNEQFF. CDR3 in DNA: TGTGCCAGCAGTGATCCCCCGGGATTACCACCCTACAATGAGCAGTTCTTC.

The genes are TRBV6-5 and TRBJ2-2; D might be TRBD1 (8 bases). This CDR3 contains 16 residues. V was pared by 2 bases and J by 4 bases, with 14 bases between. Germline loops: CDR1 MNHEY, CDR2 SVGAGI. Written as DNA, the CDR3 is TGTGCCAGCAGTTACAACAGGGGGGAGGGCACCGGGGAGCTGTTTTTT. Its protein is CASSYNRGEGTGELFF.

The chain has TRBV3-1 (or the pseudogene TRBV3-2) and TRBJ2-3; 13 positions match TRBD2. V was pared by 5 bases and J by 4 bases, with 12 bases of the junction left unmatched. The CDR3 loop spans 18 amino acids. CDR1 and CDR2 from the germline V gene are LGHDT and YNNKEL (reference sequence). CDR3 DNA sequence: TGTGCCAGCAGCTCCTCCGGGACTAGCGGGGCTAGGGCAGATACGCAGTATTTT. It yields the protein CASSSSGTSGARADTQYF.

V gene TRBV3-1 (or the pseudogene TRBV3-2) combines with J gene TRBJ1-6; D uncertain. Germline CDR1 LGHDT, CDR2 YNNKEL (reference sequence). The CDR3 covers 13 residues. V was trimmed by 6 bases and J by 1 base, leaving 4 bases between them. The CDR3 DNA reads TGTGCCAGCAGTCGTTCCTATAATTCACCCCTCCACTTT. This codes for CASSRSYNSPLHF.

The chain combines TRBV30 with TRBJ2-3, with D perhaps TRBD1 (6 bases). V lost 3 bases and J lost 7, with 11 bases in between. The CDR3 loop spans 12 amino acids. In germline, CDR1 is GTSNPN, CDR2 SVGIG (reference sequence). The CDR3 nucleotides read TGTGCCTGGAGACAGGGACAAAATACGCAGTATTTT. It encodes CAWRQGQNTQYF.

The genes are TRBV6-2 or TRBV6-3 and TRBJ2-3; 7 bases fit TRBD2. The CDR3 is made up of 15 amino acids. J was trimmed by 0 bases and V by 2 bases; bases with no gene match: 2. Germline CDR1 is MNHEY and CDR2 is SVGEGT. The CDR3 sequence: CASSYLAASTDTQYF. DNA for the CDR3: TGTGCCAGCAGTTACCTAGCGGCTAGCACAGATACGCAGTATTTT.